This TCR beta chain was retrieved from a study of monozygotic twins with inflammatory bowel disease. Study conclusions and caveats: Twin concordance left repertoire similarity unchanged, with limited power a possible explanation for this lack of difference.

TCRdb re-called the 5' RACE reads; every CDR3 protein appears as one record, without DNA. Its clone listing holds about 93,000 distinct CDR3 sequences. In regard to this clonotype: Its antigen remains unknown.

Germline lookup yields CDR1 DFQATT and CDR2 SNEGSKA (reference sequence). CDR3 length equals 15 residues. This chain connects TRBV20-1 to TRBJ2-3; TCRdb's D call of TRBD1 is untestable without DNA. Sample: blood. The TCR comes from a human donor with ulcerative colitis or Crohn's disease, or a healthy co-twin of an affected twin (not recorded which). CDR3 sequence: CSAAGRGGSTDTQYF.